This entry concerns a single T cell receptor beta chain. As yet, its antigen is unknown. The entry originates in a study of T cell responses to AZD1222 COVID-19 vaccine. Germline-derived CDR1 and CDR2 are MDHEN and SYDVKM. The length of the CDR3 is 13 residues. The V end was cut by 7 bases, the J end by 3 bases, with 10 bases between. Study observations and caveats: Baseline serostatus was positive in only six or seven AZD1222 recipients. CD4 TCRs associated with vaccination spanned spike, dominating at 160-218 and 743-854.

Measured with immunoSEQ multiplex PCR; TCRdb has only the in-frame clones, and not every one. Of tens of thousands of clones listed, 78% are singletons. The clonotype was recovered from an adult who received the AZD1222 COVID-19 vaccine. The chain joins TRBV28 to TRBJ1-5; no firm D call. Sequenced here: peripheral blood, sampled 28 days after the second AZD1222 dose. CDR3 protein: CASIRAANQPQHF. The CDR3 DNA follows: TGTGCCAGCATTAGGGCCGCCAATCAGCCCCAGCATTTT.